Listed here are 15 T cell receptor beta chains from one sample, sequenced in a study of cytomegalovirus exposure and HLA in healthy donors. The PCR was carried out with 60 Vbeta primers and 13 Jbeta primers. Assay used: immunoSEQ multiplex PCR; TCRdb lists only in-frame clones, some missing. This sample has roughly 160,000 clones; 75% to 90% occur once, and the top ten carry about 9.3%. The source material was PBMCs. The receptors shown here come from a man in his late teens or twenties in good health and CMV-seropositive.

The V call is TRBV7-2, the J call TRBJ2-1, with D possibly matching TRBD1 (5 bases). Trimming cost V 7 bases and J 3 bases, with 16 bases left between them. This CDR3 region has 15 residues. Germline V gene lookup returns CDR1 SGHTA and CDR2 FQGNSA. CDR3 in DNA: TGTGCCAGCAAACAAGATCCAGGACACTACAATGAGCAGTTCTTC. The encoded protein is CASKQDPGHYNEQFF.

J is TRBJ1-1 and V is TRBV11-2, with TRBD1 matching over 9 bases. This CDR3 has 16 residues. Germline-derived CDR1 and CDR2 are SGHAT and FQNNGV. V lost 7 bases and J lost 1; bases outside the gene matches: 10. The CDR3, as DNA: TGTGCCAGCATCCGACAGGGGGGAAATAAGAACACTGAAGCTTTCTTT. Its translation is CASIRQGGNKNTEAFF.

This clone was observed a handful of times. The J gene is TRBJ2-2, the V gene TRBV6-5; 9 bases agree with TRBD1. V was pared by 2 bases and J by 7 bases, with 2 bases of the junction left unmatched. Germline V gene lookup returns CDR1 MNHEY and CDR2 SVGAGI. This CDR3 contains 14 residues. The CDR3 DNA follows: TGTGCCAGCAGTTACCCGACAGGGGGCGGGGAGCTGTTTTTT. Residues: CASSYPTGGGELFF.

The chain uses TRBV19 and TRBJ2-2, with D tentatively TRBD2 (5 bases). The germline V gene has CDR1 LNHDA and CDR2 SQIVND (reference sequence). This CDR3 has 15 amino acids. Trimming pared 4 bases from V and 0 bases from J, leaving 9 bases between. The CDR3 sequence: CASSTEATNTGELFF. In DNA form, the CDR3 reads TGTGCCAGTAGTACGGAGGCCACGAACACCGGGGAGCTGTTTTTT.

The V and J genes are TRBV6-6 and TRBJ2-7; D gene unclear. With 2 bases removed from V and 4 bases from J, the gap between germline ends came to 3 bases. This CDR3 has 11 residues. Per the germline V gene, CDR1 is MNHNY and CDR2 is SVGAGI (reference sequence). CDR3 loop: CASSYVYEQYF. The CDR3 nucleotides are TGTGCCAGCAGTTACGTATACGAGCAGTACTTC.

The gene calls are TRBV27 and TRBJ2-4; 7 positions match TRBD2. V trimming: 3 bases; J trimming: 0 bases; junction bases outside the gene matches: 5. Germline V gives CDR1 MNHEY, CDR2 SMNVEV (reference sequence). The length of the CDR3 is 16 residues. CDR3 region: CASSFGGSIAKNIQYF. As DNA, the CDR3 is TGTGCCAGCAGTTTCGGGGGGTCAATAGCCAAAAACATTCAGTACTTC.

The CDR3 region is CASSPRASGGATDTQYF. The CDR3 nucleotides are TGCGCCAGCAGCCCTCGAGCTAGCGGGGGGGCCACAGATACGCAGTATTTT. The chain has TRBV4-3 and TRBJ2-3; 12 bases fit TRBD2. The CDR3 sequence is 17 residues long. Germline CDR1 reads LGHNA; CDR2 reads YSLEER. J gave up 2 bases and V 4 bases, and 7 bases lay outside the gene matches.

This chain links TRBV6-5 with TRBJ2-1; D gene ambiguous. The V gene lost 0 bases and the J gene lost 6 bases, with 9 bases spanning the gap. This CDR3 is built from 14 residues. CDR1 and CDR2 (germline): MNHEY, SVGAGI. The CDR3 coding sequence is TGTGCCAGCAGTTACTCTCTTCTAGTCAATGAGCAGTTCTTC. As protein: CASSYSLLVNEQFF.

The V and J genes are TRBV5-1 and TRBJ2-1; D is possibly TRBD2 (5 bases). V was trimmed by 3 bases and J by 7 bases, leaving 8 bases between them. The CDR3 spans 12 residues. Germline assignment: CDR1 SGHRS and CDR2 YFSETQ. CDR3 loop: CASSSGSNEQFF. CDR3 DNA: TGCGCCAGCAGCTCGGGGTCAAATGAGCAGTTCTTC.

The CDR3, as DNA: TGTGCCAGCAGTTACTTTGGGGAGGCCCAGTACTTC. Its protein product is CASSYFGEAQYF. The chain uses TRBV6-5 and TRBJ2-5, with TRBD2 as a possible D gene (6 bases). Germline V gene data show CDR1 as MNHEY and CDR2 as SVGAGI. V was cut by 1 base and J by 9 bases, with 9 bases left in between. CDR3 length equals 12 residues.

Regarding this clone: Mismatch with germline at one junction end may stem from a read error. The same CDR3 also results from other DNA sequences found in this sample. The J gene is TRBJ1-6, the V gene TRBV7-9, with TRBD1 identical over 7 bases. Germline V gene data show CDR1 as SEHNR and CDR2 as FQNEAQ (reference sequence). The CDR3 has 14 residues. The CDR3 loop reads CASSFSDRDSPLHF. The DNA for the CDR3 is TGTGCCAGCAGCTTCAGCGACAGGGATTCGCCCCTCCACTTT. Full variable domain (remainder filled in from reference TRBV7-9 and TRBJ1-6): DTGVSQNPRHKITKRGQNVTFRCDPISEHNRLYWYRQTLGQGPEFLTYFQNEAQLEKSRLLSDRFSAERPKGSFSTLEIQRTEQGDSAMYLCASSFSDRDSPLHFGNGTRLTVT.

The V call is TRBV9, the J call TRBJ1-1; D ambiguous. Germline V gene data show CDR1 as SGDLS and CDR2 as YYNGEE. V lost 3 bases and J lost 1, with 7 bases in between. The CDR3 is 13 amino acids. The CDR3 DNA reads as TGTGCCAGCAGCGGACTACGGAACACTGAAGCTTTCTTT. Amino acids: CASSGLRNTEAFF.

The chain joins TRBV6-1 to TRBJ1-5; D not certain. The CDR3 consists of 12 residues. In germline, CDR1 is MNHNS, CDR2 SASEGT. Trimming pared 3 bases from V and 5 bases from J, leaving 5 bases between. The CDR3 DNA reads TGTGCCAGCAGTGACGGAGATCAGCCCCAGCATTTT. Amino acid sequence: CASSDGDQPQHF.

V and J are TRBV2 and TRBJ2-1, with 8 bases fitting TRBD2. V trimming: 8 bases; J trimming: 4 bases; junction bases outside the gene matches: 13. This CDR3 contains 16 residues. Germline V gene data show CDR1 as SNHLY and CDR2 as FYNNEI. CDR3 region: CASDLPGLEIYNEQFF. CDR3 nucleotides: TGTGCCAGCGACCTCCCGGGACTAGAGATTTACAATGAGCAGTTCTTC. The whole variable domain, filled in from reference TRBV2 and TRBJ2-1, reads EPEVTQTPSHQVTQMGQEVILRCVPISNHLYFYWYRQILGQKVEFLVSFYNNEISEKSEIFDDQFSVERPDGSNFTLKIRSTKLEDSAMYFCASDLPGLEIYNEQFFGPGTRLTVL.

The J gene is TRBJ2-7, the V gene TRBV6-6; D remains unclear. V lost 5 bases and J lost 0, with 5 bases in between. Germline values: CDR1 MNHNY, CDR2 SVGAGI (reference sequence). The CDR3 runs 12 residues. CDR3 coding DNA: TGTGCCAGCAGTGCGATCTCCTACGAGCAGTACTTC. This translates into CASSAISYEQYF.